Shown below are 22 T cell receptor beta chains from a single sample sequenced in a study of CD8 T cells in ankylosing spondylitis. TCRdb re-analysed the 5' RACE reads in MiXCR, keeping a single row per CDR3 protein. The sample lists 200,000 to 250,000 distinct CDR3 sequences, roughly a third occurring once. Sequencing input: blood, either unsorted or a sorted T cell fraction (not recorded which). The receptors were gathered from a male donor with ankylosing spondylitis or in good health (not recorded which).

This clonotype has a handful of counts. This chain uses TRBV5-5 with TRBJ2-2, with D possibly TRBD1 on 5 matching bases. This CDR3 has 15 amino acids. The germline gives CDR1 SGHKS, CDR2 YYEKEE (reference sequence). Trimming cost V 6 bases and J 7 bases, with 19 bases left between them. The CDR3 loop reads CASTPTAVQGGELFF. Written as DNA, the CDR3 is TGTGCCAGCACCCCCACTGCGGTGCAGGGCGGGGAGCTGTTTTTT.

The chain is built from TRBV28 and TRBJ2-7, with D uncertain. Trimming removed 9 bases from V and 0 bases from J, with 12 bases in between. Germline CDR1 and CDR2: MDHEN and SYDVKM. There are 13 residues in the CDR3. The CDR3 spells CASQVSPSYEQYF. The CDR3, as DNA: TGTGCCAGTCAAGTCTCTCCCTCCTACGAGCAGTACTTC.

This clonotype was picked up a small number of times. The chain uses TRBV6-1 and TRBJ2-1; maybe TRBD2 (6 bases). The ends were cut back, 4 bases at V and 2 bases at J, with 6 bases in the middle. CDR3 length: 13 amino acids. Germline CDR1 reads MNHNS; CDR2 reads SASEGT. The chain's CDR3 is CASSGGAYNEQFF. In nucleotides, the CDR3 is TGTGCCAGCAGTGGGGGGGCCTACAATGAGCAGTTCTTC.

This rearrangement joins TRBV20-1 to TRBJ1-5, with TRBD1 matching over 7 bases. The CDR3 loop spans 16 amino acids. J gave up 4 bases and V 0 bases, and 9 bases lay outside the gene matches. Germline V CDR1 and CDR2: DFQATT, SNEGSKA (reference sequence). The chain's CDR3 is CSARDHRTGTNQPQHF. The CDR3 nucleotides are TGCAGTGCTAGAGATCATCGGACAGGAACGAATCAGCCCCAGCATTTT.

The chain recombines TRBV7-9 with TRBJ2-5; 7 nucleotides agree with TRBD2. The CDR3 has 15 amino acids. The germline V gene has CDR1 SEHNR and CDR2 FQNEAQ (reference sequence). V was pared by 4 bases and J by 1 base, with 6 bases of the junction left unmatched. The CDR3 region is CASSSVWTSQETQYF. CDR3 nucleotides: TGTGCCAGCAGCTCCGTCTGGACTAGCCAAGAGACCCAGTACTTC.

J is TRBJ2-5 and V is TRBV9; 12 nucleotides align to TRBD2. V was clipped by 4 bases and J by 5 bases; unmatched bases: 6. This CDR3 is built from 15 residues. Germline CDR1 and CDR2: SGDLS and YYNGEE. Here the CDR3 DNA reads TGTGCCAGCAGCCTTTGGGGACTAGCGGGTGAGACCCAGTACTTC. Its translation: CASSLWGLAGETQYF. The full variable domain, rest sourced from reference TRBV9 and TRBJ2-5, is DSGVTQTPKHLITATGQRVTLRCSPRSGDLSVYWYQQSLDQGLQFLIQYYNGEERAKGNILERFSAQQFPDLHSELNLSSLELGDSALYFCASSLWGLAGETQYFGPGTRLLVL.

The rearrangement uses TRBV2 and TRBJ2-5, with 10 bases that match TRBD2. In germline, CDR1 is SNHLY, CDR2 FYNNEI. V lost 5 bases and J lost 5; bases outside the gene matches: 11. This CDR3 comprises 16 residues. The CDR3 is CASSFSGGASWETQYF. As DNA, the CDR3 is TGTGCCAGCAGTTTCAGCGGGGGGGCTTCTTGGGAGACCCAGTACTTC.

This chain joins TRBV15 and TRBJ2-3, with D perhaps TRBD2 (6 bases). CDR1 is LNHNV and CDR2 is YYDKDF in the germline V gene (reference sequence). The germline V and J ends were trimmed by 3 bases and 10 bases, with 14 bases remaining between them. The CDR3 spans 13 residues. CDR3 nucleotide sequence: TGTGCCACCAGCAGGGAGGGACCCCATGCGCAGTATTTT. It translates to CATSREGPHAQYF.

V gene TRBV5-1 combines with J gene TRBJ2-3; tentatively, D is TRBD2 (5 bases). V lost 2 bases and J lost 0, with 13 bases in between. The CDR3 consists of 16 residues. CDR1 and CDR2 from the germline V gene are SGHRS and YFSETQ. The CDR3, as DNA: TGCGCCAGCAGCTTCCGCGGTCTAGCCAGCACAGATACGCAGTATTTT. Protein: CASSFRGLASTDTQYF.

The chain combines TRBV12-3 or TRBV12-4 with TRBJ2-1; 9 positions match TRBD2. The CDR3 is 16 amino acids. J lost 5 bases, V lost 2 bases, and 7 bases had no gene match. CDR3 loop: CASSLWLAGSDNEQFF. The DNA for the CDR3 is TGTGCCAGCAGTTTATGGCTAGCGGGGAGTGACAATGAGCAGTTCTTC.

The chain is built from TRBV20-1 and TRBJ1-1; D is uncertain. Germline V lookup: CDR1 DFQATT, CDR2 SNEGSKA (reference sequence). The CDR3 extends over 11 amino acids. Deletions cut 1 base from V and 7 bases from J, with 7 bases between. The CDR3 here is CSARVEDEAFF. The CDR3 region has the DNA TGCAGTGCTAGAGTAGAGGATGAAGCTTTCTTT.

This clonotype has more than one count but fewer than ten. The gene calls are TRBV29-1 and TRBJ2-5; 7 nucleotides line up with TRBD1. Trimming took 4 bases from V and 5 from J; bases not matched to a gene: 7. Germline values: CDR1 SQVTM, CDR2 ANQGSEA. The CDR3 is 13 amino acids. In DNA form, the CDR3 reads TGCAGCGTTGTAGAGGGGGCTTGGGAGACCCAGTACTTC. Translating it yields CSVVEGAWETQYF.

Only a few counts were recorded for this clonotype. The gene calls are TRBV28 and TRBJ2-7, with D perhaps assigned TRBD1 or TRBD2 (5 bases each). Trimming left V 2 bases short and J 0 bases short, with 14 bases between. Germline V CDR1 and CDR2: MDHEN, SYDVKM. This CDR3 comprises 16 residues. The CDR3 region is CASSLPAYGGSYEQYF. Written as DNA, the CDR3 is TGTGCCAGCAGTTTACCAGCCTATGGGGGCTCCTACGAGCAGTACTTC. Full variable domain (missing parts from reference TRBV28 and TRBJ2-7): DVKVTQSSRYLVKRTGEKVFLECVQDMDHENMFWYRQDPGLGLRLIYFSYDVKMKEKGDIPEGYSVSREKKERFSLILESASTNQTSMYLCASSLPAYGGSYEQYFGPGTRLTVT.

This clonotype has a handful of counts. V is TRBV12-3 or TRBV12-4 and J is TRBJ2-1, with TRBD2 matching over 8 bases. The CDR3 consists of 18 residues. V dropped 3 bases and J dropped 3; count of bases not matched to a gene: 13. The CDR3 here is CASSFGGTSHPNYNEQFF. CDR3 in DNA: TGTGCCAGCAGTTTCGGCGGGACTAGTCATCCTAACTACAATGAGCAGTTCTTC.

This clonotype occurred a few times. The chain carries TRBV4-2 and TRBJ2-7; the D is unclear. The V gene's germline CDR1 is LGHNA and CDR2 YNFKEQ. Trimming removed 0 bases at V and 3 bases at J, with 6 bases between. CDR3 size: 13 residues. In DNA, the CDR3 is TGTGCCAGCAGCCAAGATTCAAACTACGAGCAGTACTTC. Translation: CASSQDSNYEQYF.

The V call is TRBV20-1, the J call TRBJ2-1; the match to TRBD1 covers 7 bases. The V gene end was trimmed by 2 bases and the J gene end by 5 bases; junction bases not matched to a gene: 9. The CDR3 has 15 amino acids. Germline values: CDR1 DFQATT, CDR2 SNEGSKA (reference sequence). CDR3 sequence (DNA): TGCAGTGCTAGATCGTTGACAGGGAGTAACAATGAGCAGTTCTTC. The encoded protein is CSARSLTGSNNEQFF.

The chain is built from TRBV7-9 and TRBJ1-4; D perhaps matches TRBD1 (5 bases). The germline V and J ends were trimmed by 5 bases and 6 bases, with 13 bases remaining between them. Germline CDR1 reads SEHNR; CDR2 reads FQNEAQ (reference sequence). The CDR3 runs 14 residues. The CDR3 spells CASSPGGRDEKLFF. In DNA form, the CDR3 reads TGTGCCAGCAGCCCCGGAGGCAGGGATGAAAAACTGTTTTTT.

This clonotype was seen more than once but under ten times. The gene calls are TRBV5-6 and TRBJ1-6, with TRBD1 matching 9 bases. V shed 4 bases and J 9 bases; nucleotides not matched to a gene: 5. This CDR3 has 14 residues. In germline, CDR1 is SGHDT, CDR2 YYEEEE. CDR3 residues: CASSIGQGRSPLHF. The CDR3 DNA follows: TGTGCCAGCAGCATAGGACAGGGGCGTTCACCCCTCCACTTT.

There are a few counts of this clonotype. The chain carries TRBV20-1 and TRBJ2-5, with D perhaps matching TRBD1 (5 bases). Germline CDR1 and CDR2: DFQATT and SNEGSKA (reference sequence). V was shortened by 7 bases and J by 3 bases, with 18 bases between the two germline ends. This CDR3 has 14 amino acids. CDR3 residues: CSVQEMGPEETQYF. The CDR3 DNA is TGCAGTGTGCAGGAAATGGGGCCGGAAGAGACCCAGTACTTC.

A single count supports this clonotype. The genes are TRBV12-3 or TRBV12-4 and TRBJ2-2, with TRBD1 matching 7 bases. The CDR3 runs to 20 residues. The J segment lost 3 bases and the V segment lost 5 bases, leaving 21 bases of the junction unmatched. The CDR3, as DNA: TGTGCCAGCAGTCCGACAAGACAGTTTCCAGGGGGTAGGGACACCGGGGAGCTGTTTTTT. Its protein is CASSPTRQFPGGRDTGELFF.

This clonotype turned up a few times. Germline is not matched at one junction end, which may reflect a read error. The rearrangement links TRBV20-1 to TRBJ1-5; D is perhaps TRBD1 (6 bases). The CDR3 consists of 17 residues. Per the germline V gene, CDR1 is DFQATT and CDR2 is SNEGSKA (reference sequence). CDR3 sequence reads: CCARDARGRGSNQPQHF. The CDR3 DNA reads TGCTGTGCTAGAGATGCCAGGGGAAGGGGCAGCAATCAGCCCCAGCATTTT.

This chain connects TRBV12-3 or TRBV12-4 to TRBJ2-1, with TRBD1 identical over 9 bases. The CDR3 runs to 14 residues. V lost 6 bases and J lost 3; bases outside the gene matches: 3. The CDR3 region is CASRLTGGYNEQFF. The CDR3 nucleotides read TGTGCCAGCAGACTGACAGGGGGCTACAATGAGCAGTTCTTC.